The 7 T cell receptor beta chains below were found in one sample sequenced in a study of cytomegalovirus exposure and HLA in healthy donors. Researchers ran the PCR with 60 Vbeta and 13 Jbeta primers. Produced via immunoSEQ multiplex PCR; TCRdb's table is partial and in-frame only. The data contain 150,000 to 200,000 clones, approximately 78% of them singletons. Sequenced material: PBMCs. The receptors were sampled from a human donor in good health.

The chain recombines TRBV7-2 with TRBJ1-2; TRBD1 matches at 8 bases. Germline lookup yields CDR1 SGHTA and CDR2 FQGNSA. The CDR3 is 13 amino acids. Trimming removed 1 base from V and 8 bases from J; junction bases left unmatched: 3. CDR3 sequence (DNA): TGTGCCAGCAGCTTAGGGACAGGGTTGGGCTACACCTTC. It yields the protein CASSLGTGLGYTF.

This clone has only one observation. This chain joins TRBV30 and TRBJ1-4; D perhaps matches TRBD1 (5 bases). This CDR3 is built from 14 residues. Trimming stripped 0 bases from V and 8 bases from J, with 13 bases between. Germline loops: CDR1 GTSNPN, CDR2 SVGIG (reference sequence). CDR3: CAWSVRERWEKLFF. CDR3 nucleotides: TGTGCCTGGAGTGTCAGGGAACGTTGGGAAAAACTGTTTTTT.

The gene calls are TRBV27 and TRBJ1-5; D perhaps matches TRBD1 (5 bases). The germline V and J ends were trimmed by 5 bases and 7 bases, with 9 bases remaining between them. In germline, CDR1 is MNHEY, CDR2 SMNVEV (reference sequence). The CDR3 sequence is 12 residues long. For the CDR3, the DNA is TGTGCCAGCAGTCCCCAGGGACAGCCCCAGCATTTT. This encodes CASSPQGQPQHF.

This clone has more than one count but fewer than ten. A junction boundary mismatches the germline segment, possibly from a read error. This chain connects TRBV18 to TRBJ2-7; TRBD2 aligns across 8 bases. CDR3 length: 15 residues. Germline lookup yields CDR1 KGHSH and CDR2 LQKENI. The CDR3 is CASSPRTSQIYEQYF. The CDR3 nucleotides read TGTGCCAGCTCCCCACGGACTAGCCAGATCTACGAGCAGTACTTC. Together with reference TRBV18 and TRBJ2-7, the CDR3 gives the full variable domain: NAGVMQNPRHLVRRRGQEARLRCSPMKGHSHVYWYRQLPEEGLKFMVYLQKENIIDESGMPKERFSAEFPKEGPSILRIQQVVRGDSAAYFCASSPRTSQIYEQYFGPGTRLTVT.

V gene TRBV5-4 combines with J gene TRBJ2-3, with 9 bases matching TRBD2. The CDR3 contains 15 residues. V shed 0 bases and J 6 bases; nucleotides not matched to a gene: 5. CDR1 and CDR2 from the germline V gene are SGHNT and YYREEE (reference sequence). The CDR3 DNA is TGTGCCAGCAGCTTGGGCGGGGGGGCCGCTGATACGCAGTATTTT. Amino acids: CASSLGGGAADTQYF.

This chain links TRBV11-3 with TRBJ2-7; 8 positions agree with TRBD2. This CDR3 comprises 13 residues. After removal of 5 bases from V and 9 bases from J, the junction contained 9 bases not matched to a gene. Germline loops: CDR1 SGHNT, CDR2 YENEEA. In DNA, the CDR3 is TGTGCCAGCAGCCTGGGGGTAGCGGGGCCGCAGTACTTC. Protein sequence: CASSLGVAGPQYF.

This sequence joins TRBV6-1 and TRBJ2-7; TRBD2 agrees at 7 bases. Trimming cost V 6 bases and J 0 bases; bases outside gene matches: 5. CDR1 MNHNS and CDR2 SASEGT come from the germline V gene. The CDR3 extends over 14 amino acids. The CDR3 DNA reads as TGTGCCAGCAGCACTAGCGCTAACTCCTACGAGCAGTACTTC. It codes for CASSTSANSYEQYF.